One and the same sample provided the 19 T cell receptor beta chains below, sequenced in a study of radiotherapy plus CTLA-4 blockade in lung cancer. The repertoire was sequenced with immunoSEQ multiplex PCR; TCRdb's copy has only in-frame clones and lacks some. The sample lists around 40,000 clones, 60% to 80% occurring once. The starting material was peripheral blood, obtained from a patient treated with radiotherapy plus ipilimumab. These receptors were taken from a human donor with non-small cell lung cancer who had stable disease on radiotherapy plus ipilimumab.

J is TRBJ2-7 and V is TRBV2, with a possible D match to TRBD2 (5 bases). The germline V gene encodes CDR1 SNHLY and CDR2 FYNNEI. The CDR3 sequence is 15 residues long. V was trimmed by 1 base and J by 5 bases, leaving 15 bases between them. The CDR3 spells CASSEVLAFSHEQYF. CDR3 bases: TGTGCCAGCAGTGAAGTATTAGCGTTTTCCCACGAGCAGTACTTC. Full variable domain (missing parts from reference TRBV2 and TRBJ2-7): EPEVTQTPSHQVTQMGQEVILRCVPISNHLYFYWYRQILGQKVEFLVSFYNNEISEKSEIFDDQFSVERPDGSNFTLKIRSTKLEDSAMYFCASSEVLAFSHEQYFGPGTRLTVT.

This chain links TRBV7-8 with TRBJ1-6, with a weak D call TRBD1 (5 bases). Germline V gene sequence: CDR1 SGHVS, CDR2 FQNEAQ. V was trimmed by 0 bases and J by 7 bases, leaving 10 bases between them. This CDR3 has 15 residues. The CDR3 is CASSLAETVNSPLHF. In DNA form, the CDR3 reads TGTGCCAGCAGCTTAGCTGAGACAGTGAATTCACCCCTCCACTTT.

The rearrangement joins TRBV2 to TRBJ2-5; TRBD2 aligns across 14 bases. Germline V gene lookup returns CDR1 SNHLY and CDR2 FYNNEI. This CDR3 has 14 amino acids. Trimming cost V 7 bases and J 5 bases; bases outside gene matches: 3. CDR3 protein: CASTTSGGDETQYF. The CDR3 nucleotides are TGTGCCAGCACGACTAGCGGGGGGGACGAGACCCAGTACTTC.

This clone was observed a handful of times. The V call is TRBV30, the J call TRBJ1-5; 9 bases map to TRBD1. Germline CDR1 is GTSNPN and CDR2 is SVGIG (reference sequence). The V gene end was trimmed by 1 base and the J gene end by 7 bases; junction bases not matched to a gene: 2. This CDR3 spans 13 amino acids. The CDR3 DNA reads as TGTGCCTGGAGTGGACAGGGGGACCAGCCCCAGCATTTT. This encodes CAWSGQGDQPQHF.

The rearrangement uses TRBV18 and TRBJ2-7, with TRBD2 identical over 11 bases. Germline trimming cut 5 bases from V and 5 bases from J; bases unmatched to any gene: 2. The CDR3 covers 13 residues. Germline values: CDR1 KGHSH, CDR2 LQKENI. This CDR3 is CASSVLAGDEQYF. CDR3 coding DNA: TGTGCCAGCTCAGTACTAGCGGGGGACGAGCAGTACTTC.

The chain joins TRBV29-1 to TRBJ1-2; TRBD1 might be the D (5 bases). Trimming stripped 5 bases from V and 8 bases from J, with 15 bases between. The germline CDR1 and CDR2 sequences are SQVTM and ANQGSEA. This CDR3 is built from 12 residues. DNA for the CDR3: TGCAGCGTTTATCAGGGCCTATGGGGCTACACCTTC. Translation: CSVYQGLWGYTF.

V gene TRBV2 combines with J gene TRBJ2-2; 9 bases are shared with TRBD1. Losses at the gene ends were 7 bases for V and 3 bases for J; bases not matched to a gene: 6. This CDR3 has 15 residues. In germline, CDR1 is SNHLY, CDR2 FYNNEI. The CDR3 is CASTRDRVDTGELFF. In DNA form, the CDR3 reads TGTGCCAGCACCCGGGACAGGGTGGACACCGGGGAGCTGTTTTTT.

This rearrangement joins TRBV6-6 to TRBJ2-4; 8 bases align to TRBD1. Per germline, CDR1 MNHNY and CDR2 SVGAGI (reference sequence). Germline trimming cut 2 bases from V and 7 bases from J; bases unmatched to any gene: 7. This CDR3 comprises 15 residues. The chain's CDR3 is CASSYEGTGGNIQYF. The CDR3 bases are TGTGCCAGCAGTTACGAGGGGACAGGAGGGAACATTCAGTACTTC.

The CDR3 DNA is TGTGCCAGCAGCCGAGGGGGGGGCAGGGCCTTAGCCGAGCAGTACTTC. Translation gives CASSRGGGRALAEQYF. The chain links TRBV5-5 to TRBJ2-7; possible D gene TRBD2, 7 bases. Trimming removed 4 bases from V and 6 bases from J, with 23 bases in between. This CDR3 has 16 amino acids. CDR1 SGHKS and CDR2 YYEKEE come from the germline V gene (reference sequence).

This chain links TRBV7-2 with TRBJ1-1; 7 positions match TRBD1. Germline-derived CDR1 and CDR2 are SGHTA and FQGNSA. The CDR3 loop spans 13 amino acids. J gave up 6 bases and V 5 bases, and 6 bases lay outside the gene matches. CDR3 residues: CASSPPQGAEAFF. CDR3 coding DNA: TGTGCCAGCAGCCCCCCGCAGGGGGCTGAAGCTTTCTTT.

This chain joins TRBV11-3 and TRBJ1-6, with TRBD1 as a possible D gene (5 bases). Between the trimmed V and J ends, which lost 2 bases and 6 bases, there was a span of 8 bases. The CDR3 runs 14 residues. In germline, CDR1 is SGHNT, CDR2 YENEEA. CDR3 bases: TGTGCCAGCAGCTTATCGACAGCTAATTCACCCCTCCACTTT. It encodes CASSLSTANSPLHF.

This clone was seen a single time. J is TRBJ1-2 and V is TRBV6-5; TRBD1 might be the D (5 bases). Germline assignment: CDR1 MNHEY and CDR2 SVGAGI. V was cut by 5 bases and J by 4 bases, with 14 bases left in between. The CDR3 loop spans 14 amino acids. The CDR3 region is CASSPGGTGYGYTF. CDR3 bases: TGTGCCAGCAGTCCTGGGGGGACGGGCTATGGCTACACCTTC.

V usage is TRBV4-3 and J usage is TRBJ2-3, with TRBD1 identical over 11 bases. With V trimmed by 4 bases and J by 5 bases, 5 bases remained unmatched. CDR3 size: 15 residues. From germline, CDR1 is LGHNA and CDR2 YSLEER. The CDR3 bases are TGCGCCAGCAGCCGCGGGACAGGGGGACGAGATACGCAGTATTTT. It is translated as CASSRGTGGRDTQYF.

This clone was seen a handful of times. The chain's CDR3 is CASSSAGGRSTGELFF. For the CDR3, the DNA is TGTGCCAGCAGCTCGGCCGGGGGGCGAAGCACCGGGGAGCTGTTTTTT. J is TRBJ2-2 and V is TRBV11-2; TRBD2 might be the D (7 bases). The V end was cut by 4 bases, the J end by 4 bases, with 16 bases between. Germline V lookup: CDR1 SGHAT, CDR2 FQNNGV. The CDR3 covers 16 residues.

Only a few counts were recorded for this clone. V and J are TRBV5-8 and TRBJ1-5; 10 positions match TRBD1. Per the germline V gene, CDR1 is SGHTS and CDR2 is YDEGEE. After removal of 4 bases from V and 5 bases from J, the junction contained 15 bases not matched to a gene. The CDR3 is made up of 18 amino acids. The CDR3: CASSLWWATGGADQPQHF. CDR3 in DNA: TGTGCCAGCAGCCTCTGGTGGGCGACAGGGGGCGCGGATCAGCCCCAGCATTTT. Together with reference TRBV5-8 and TRBJ1-5, the CDR3 gives the full variable domain: EAGVTQSPTHLIKTRGQQATLRCSPISGHTSVYWYQQALGLGLQFLLWYDEGEERNRGNFPPRFSGRQFPNYSSELNVNALELEDSALYLCASSLWWATGGADQPQHFGDGTRLSIL.

This clone was counted between two and nine times. V and J are TRBV4-2 and TRBJ2-3, with 10 bases matching TRBD2. Per germline, CDR1 LGHNA and CDR2 YNFKEQ. There are 17 residues in the CDR3. V lost 0 bases to trimming and J lost 1 base; unmatched junction nucleotides: 4. The CDR3 DNA follows: TGTGCCAGCAGCCAAGAGTGGCTAGCGGGGGGCACAGATACGCAGTATTTT. Translating it yields CASSQEWLAGGTDTQYF.

The genes are TRBV7-9 and TRBJ2-7; 7 bases agree with TRBD1. CDR1 is SEHNR, CDR2 FQNEAQ, per germline (reference sequence). V lost 5 bases and J lost 5; bases outside the gene matches: 12. This CDR3 is 15 amino acids long. CDR3 loop: CASSPGRGIVHEQYF. In nucleotides, the CDR3 is TGTGCCAGCAGCCCTGGCAGGGGGATCGTGCACGAGCAGTACTTC.

The chain couples TRBV7-8 to TRBJ1-3; 8 nucleotides line up with TRBD1. CDR3 length: 15 residues. The germline CDR1 and CDR2 sequences are SGHVS and FQNEAQ. V was pared by 3 bases and J by 2 bases, with 3 bases of the junction left unmatched. CDR3 nucleotides: TGTGCCAGCAGCTTCAGGGGGCGAGCTGGAAACACCATATATTTT. It yields the protein CASSFRGRAGNTIYF.

The V and J genes are TRBV6-1 and TRBJ2-7; the match to TRBD2 covers 10 bases. The CDR3 loop spans 13 amino acids. The V segment lost 8 bases and the J segment 3 bases; nucleotides outside the gene matches: 4. Germline CDR1 is MNHNS and CDR2 is SASEGT. Here the CDR3 reads CASQERGGYEQYF. The CDR3 coding sequence is TGTGCCAGCCAAGAGCGGGGGGGCTACGAGCAGTACTTC.